These 30 T cell receptor beta chains share one sample of origin, sequenced in a study of a mutant IDH1 vaccine in newly diagnosed glioma. Time point reported: baseline, week 1 (first vaccination visit). As for treatment: pre-vaccination baseline after standard-of-care therapy. Clones were read by immunoSEQ multiplex PCR, and TCRdb kept only the in-frame ones, dropping some. The data contain approximately 52,000 clones, about 80% of them singletons. The source was PBMCs, collected from a glioma patient treated with radiotherapy, temozolomide or both. Receptor source: a woman between 40 and 55 years old with glioma.

V usage is TRBV4-3 and J usage is TRBJ2-7; 9 nucleotides match TRBD2. Germline V gives CDR1 LGHNA, CDR2 YSLEER. CDR3 length: 14 amino acids. The trim removed 4 bases at V and 0 bases at J, leaving 1 base unmatched. The CDR3 nucleotides read TGCGCCAGCAGCCGTAGCGGGGGCTCCTACGAGCAGTACTTC. Translated: CASSRSGGSYEQYF.

This chain links TRBV4-1 with TRBJ2-5, with D perhaps matching TRBD1 or TRBD2 (5 bases each). Germline lookup yields CDR1 MGHRA and CDR2 YSYEKL. This CDR3 comprises 13 residues. Trimming took off 0 bases at V and 11 bases at J, with 13 bases between the two ends. CDR3 coding DNA: TGCGCCAGCAGCCAAGAGTCACGGGACGGGCAGTACTTC. This sequence encodes CASSQESRDGQYF.

This chain connects TRBV7-8 to TRBJ1-5; D is possibly TRBD1 (5 bases). There are 13 residues in the CDR3. CDR1 and CDR2 from the germline V gene are SGHVS and FQNEAQ. Between the trimmed V and J ends, which lost 2 bases and 7 bases, there was a span of 9 bases. CDR3 protein: CASSLKRGQPQHF. CDR3 in DNA: TGTGCCAGCAGCTTAAAGAGGGGACAGCCCCAGCATTTT. The full variable domain, completed using reference TRBV7-8 and TRBJ1-5, is GAGVSQSPRYKVAKRGQDVALRCDPISGHVSLFWYQQALGQGPEFLTYFQNEAQLDKSGLPSDRFFAERPEGSVSTLKIQRTQQEDSAVYLCASSLKRGQPQHFGDGTRLSIL.

The J gene is TRBJ2-3, the V gene TRBV7-2, with D perhaps assigned TRBD1 or TRBD2 (5 bases each). V lost 1 base to trimming and J lost 1 base, with 12 bases between them. The V gene's germline CDR1 is SGHTA and CDR2 FQGNSA. The CDR3 extends over 16 amino acids. For the CDR3, the DNA is TGTGCCAGCAGCTTAGAGCCGGGACGGGGCACAGATACGCAGTATTTT. It codes for CASSLEPGRGTDTQYF. The entire variable domain, with the rest obtained from reference TRBV7-2 and TRBJ2-3, is as follows: GAGVSQSPSNKVTEKGKDVELRCDPISGHTALYWYRQSLGQGLEFLIYFQGNSAPDKSGLPSDRFSAERTGGSVSTLTIQRTQQEDSAVYLCASSLEPGRGTDTQYFGPGTRLTVL.

The gene calls are TRBV5-1 and TRBJ2-2, with 7 bases fitting TRBD2. After removal of 3 bases from V and 8 bases from J, the junction contained 4 bases not matched to a gene. The CDR3 consists of 13 residues. CDR1 is SGHRS and CDR2 is YFSETQ in the germline V gene. DNA for the CDR3: TGCGCCAGCAGCTCCGGGGGGAGAGGGGAGCTGTTTTTT. It yields the protein CASSSGGRGELFF.

The gene calls are TRBV6-5 and TRBJ1-2; 7 bases match TRBD1. The CDR3 length is 14 residues. Germline trimming cut 5 bases from V and 3 bases from J; bases unmatched to any gene: 6. CDR1 is MNHEY and CDR2 is SVGAGI in the germline V gene. The CDR3 reads CASSVGGADYGYTF. CDR3 in DNA: TGTGCCAGCAGTGTAGGGGGCGCGGACTATGGCTACACCTTC.

The V call is TRBV7-6, the J call TRBJ2-5, with 11 bases lining up with TRBD1. Germline V gene data show CDR1 as SGHVS and CDR2 as FNYEAQ. This CDR3 has 15 residues. V was pared by 5 bases and J by 4 bases, with 6 bases of the junction left unmatched. This chain's CDR3 is CASSRGQGVGETQYF. The CDR3 DNA reads TGTGCCAGCAGCCGGGGACAGGGGGTGGGAGAGACCCAGTACTTC.

The chain has TRBV27 and TRBJ1-2; 8 bases map to TRBD1. The CDR3 contains 15 residues. Germline trimming cut 8 bases from V and 3 bases from J; bases unmatched to any gene: 11. CDR1 is MNHEY and CDR2 is SMNVEV in the germline V gene (reference sequence). The CDR3 bases are TGTGCCAGCGGGGGGACAGGTGAGGTATACTATGGCTACACCTTC. It codes for CASGGTGEVYYGYTF.

CDR3 protein: CASSSGLGYEQYF. As DNA, the CDR3 is TGTGCCAGCAGCTCCGGACTTGGCTACGAGCAGTACTTC. This chain uses TRBV5-6 with TRBJ2-7; TRBD2 is a possible D gene (5 bases). The CDR3 length is 13 residues. Per the germline V gene, CDR1 is SGHDT and CDR2 is YYEEEE. V dropped 3 bases and J dropped 3 bases, with 10 bases sitting between them.

The V gene is TRBV5-1, the J gene TRBJ1-2; D is ambiguous. Germline loops: CDR1 SGHRS, CDR2 YFSETQ. V dropped 1 base and J dropped 8 bases, with 18 bases sitting between them. CDR3 size: 15 residues. CDR3 nucleotide sequence: TGCGCCAGCAGCTTGTATCGAGGCCGCCACAAAGGCTACACCTTC. Protein product: CASSLYRGRHKGYTF.

This rearrangement joins TRBV5-6 to TRBJ2-5; D tentatively fits TRBD1 or TRBD2 (6 bases each). The CDR3 totals 12 residues. Trimming shortened V by 8 bases and J by 4 bases, and 12 bases separated the two germline ends. Looked up from germline, CDR1 is SGHDT and CDR2 is YYEEEE. CDR3 loop: CARFGGGETQYF. DNA of the CDR3: TGTGCCAGATTCGGGGGCGGAGAGACCCAGTACTTC.

The CDR3 nucleotides read TGTGCCAGCCCTAAAAGCCGGTACGAGCAGTACTTC. Encoded protein: CASPKSRYEQYF. The chain uses TRBV27 and TRBJ2-7; no clear D gene. The V end was cut by 8 bases, the J end by 4 bases, with 12 bases between. From germline, CDR1 is MNHEY and CDR2 SMNVEV (reference sequence). CDR3 length: 12 residues.

This chain uses TRBV5-1 with TRBJ1-1, with D maybe TRBD1 (5 bases). Germline V lookup: CDR1 SGHRS, CDR2 YFSETQ. Trimming stripped 3 bases from V and 5 bases from J, with 14 bases between. CDR3 length: 14 residues. For the CDR3, the DNA is TGCGCCAGCAGCTCACGGGGGGGGAGGACTGAAGCTTTCTTT. Amino acid sequence: CASSSRGGRTEAFF. The full variable domain, its missing parts supplied by reference TRBV5-1 and TRBJ1-1, is KAGVTQTPRYLIKTRGQQVTLSCSPISGHRSVSWYQQTPGQGLQFLFEYFSETQRNKGNFPGRFSGRQFSNSRSEMNVSTLELGDSALYLCASSSRGGRTEAFFGQGTRLTVV.

This chain joins TRBV11-3 and TRBJ1-3; D ambiguous. Trimming took 2 bases from V and 3 from J, leaving 5 bases between them. CDR3 size: 13 residues. Germline CDR1 is SGHNT and CDR2 is YENEEA. The CDR3 loop is CASSLSDGNTIYF. CDR3 bases: TGTGCCAGCAGCTTAAGCGATGGAAACACCATATATTTT. Filled out from reference TRBV11-3 and TRBJ1-3, the complete variable domain reads EAGVVQSPRYKIIEKKQPVAFWCNPISGHNTLYWYLQNLGQGPELLIRYENEEAVDDSQLPKDRFSAERLKGVDSTLKIQPAELGDSAVYLCASSLSDGNTIYFGEGSWLTVV.

The chain has TRBV19 and TRBJ2-1; a possible D gene is TRBD1 (6 bases). Germline values: CDR1 LNHDA, CDR2 SQIVND (reference sequence). V was clipped by 6 bases and J by 4 bases, with 7 bases between them. This CDR3 region has 12 residues. CDR3 in amino acids: CASSQGYNEQFF. The DNA for the CDR3 is TGTGCCAGTAGCCAGGGGTACAATGAGCAGTTCTTC. The entire variable domain, with the rest obtained from reference TRBV19 and TRBJ2-1, is as follows: DGGITQSPKYLFRKEGQNVTLSCEQNLNHDAMYWYRQDPGQGLRLIYYSQIVNDFQKGDIAEGYSVSREKKESFPLTVTSAQKNPTAFYLCASSQGYNEQFFGPGTRLTVL.

This chain joins TRBV4-1 and TRBJ1-4; D might be TRBD1 (5 bases). This CDR3 region has 15 residues. Looked up from germline, CDR1 is MGHRA and CDR2 is YSYEKL. V dropped 1 base and J dropped 7 bases, with 13 bases sitting between them. The CDR3 protein is CASSQVESGVEKLFF. CDR3 DNA sequence: TGCGCCAGCAGCCAAGTGGAGTCGGGGGTTGAAAAACTGTTTTTT.

The chain has TRBV9 and TRBJ2-7; D not certain. CDR1 SGDLS and CDR2 YYNGEE come from the germline V gene. This CDR3 comprises 14 residues. The ends were cut back, 0 bases at V and 0 bases at J, with 7 bases in the middle. CDR3 nucleotides: TGTGCCAGCAGCGTAGGTGTTAGCTCCTACGAGCAGTACTTC. Protein: CASSVGVSSYEQYF.

The chain recombines TRBV27 with TRBJ1-2; 7 bases match TRBD1. Germline CDR1 and CDR2: MNHEY and SMNVEV (reference sequence). Trimming at V came to 8 bases and at J to 8 bases, leaving 8 bases not matched to a gene. The CDR3 covers 12 residues. The CDR3 is CASGDSQLGYTF. In DNA form, the CDR3 reads TGTGCCAGCGGGGACAGTCAGTTGGGCTACACCTTC.

In nucleotides, the CDR3 is TGCGCCAGCAGCCGGTCCGGGGGTAAGGACGAGCAGTACTTC. The encoded protein is CASSRSGGKDEQYF. The rearrangement joins TRBV5-1 to TRBJ2-7; D is possibly TRBD2 (6 bases). Germline V gene sequence: CDR1 SGHRS, CDR2 YFSETQ. Between the trimmed V and J ends, which lost 4 bases and 5 bases, there was a span of 16 bases. CDR3 length equals 14 residues.

This clone was detected only once. V gene TRBV7-2 combines with J gene TRBJ1-1; D is perhaps TRBD1 (6 bases). The V end was cut by 5 bases, the J end by 12 bases, with 16 bases between. CDR3 size: 12 residues. Germline V gives CDR1 SGHTA, CDR2 FQGNSA. CDR3 protein: CASSQTGASSFF. CDR3 bases: TGTGCCAGCAGCCAGACGGGGGCGAGTTCTTTCTTT. The entire variable domain, with the rest obtained from reference TRBV7-2 and TRBJ1-1, is as follows: GAGVSQSPSNKVTEKGKDVELRCDPISGHTALYWYRQSLGQGLEFLIYFQGNSAPDKSGLPSDRFSAERTGGSVSTLTIQRTQQEDSAVYLCASSQTGASSFFGQGTRLTVV.

The chain carries TRBV5-1 and TRBJ1-2; 7 nucleotides align to TRBD1. Germline CDR1 SGHRS, CDR2 YFSETQ. V lost 0 bases, J lost 5 bases, and 16 bases stayed unmatched. The CDR3 length is 18 residues. The CDR3 sequence: CASSLAGGGEITIYGYTF. The CDR3 bases are TGCGCCAGCAGCTTGGCCGGAGGGGGCGAGATTACTATTTATGGCTACACCTTC.

The V call is TRBV2, the J call TRBJ2-5; possible D gene TRBD2, 5 bases. Deletions cut 1 base from V and 0 bases from J, with 12 bases between. Germline V lookup: CDR1 SNHLY, CDR2 FYNNEI. CDR3 size: 16 residues. The CDR3 DNA follows: TGTGCCAGCAGTGAAGGGGCAGGCGGGTACCAAGAGACCCAGTACTTC. Amino acids: CASSEGAGGYQETQYF.

By its share, this clone is medium-sized (0.01 to 0.1%). V is TRBV5-8 and J is TRBJ1-1, with D perhaps TRBD1 (5 bases). Looked up from germline, CDR1 is SGHTS and CDR2 is YDEGEE. Trimming pared 7 bases from V and 4 bases from J, leaving 29 bases between. The CDR3 is 18 amino acids. CDR3 nucleotide sequence: TGTGCCAGCGGGGACCCCTTAGACCCTCTCTGGAGTGGCACTGAAGCTTTCTTT. Protein: CASGDPLDPLWSGTEAFF.

This clone was detected a few times. This chain links TRBV19 with TRBJ2-1; 8 bases align to TRBD2. J gave up 5 bases and V 4 bases, and 7 bases lay outside the gene matches. Germline V gene sequence: CDR1 LNHDA, CDR2 SQIVND (reference sequence). The CDR3 spans 15 residues. The CDR3 sequence is CASSNGGAFDNEQFF. In nucleotides, the CDR3 is TGTGCCAGTAGTAACGGGGGGGCCTTTGACAATGAGCAGTTCTTC. The full variable domain, completed using reference TRBV19 and TRBJ2-1, is DGGITQSPKYLFRKEGQNVTLSCEQNLNHDAMYWYRQDPGQGLRLIYYSQIVNDFQKGDIAEGYSVSREKKESFPLTVTSAQKNPTAFYLCASSNGGAFDNEQFFGPGTRLTVL.

The chain links TRBV9 to TRBJ2-3, with no clear D. The CDR3 loop spans 15 amino acids. Germline CDR1 SGDLS, CDR2 YYNGEE. V lost 3 bases and J lost 3, with 14 bases in between. As DNA, the CDR3 is TGTGCCAGCAGCGCTAGGTTCTCCGGGACAGATACGCAGTATTTT. It specifies CASSARFSGTDTQYF.

This chain joins TRBV4-3 and TRBJ2-1, with TRBD2 matching 10 bases. Trimming at V came to 3 bases and at J to 8 bases, leaving 7 bases not matched to a gene. This CDR3 region has 15 residues. Germline values: CDR1 LGHNA, CDR2 YSLEER. In DNA form, the CDR3 reads TGCGCCAGCAGCCAGCCTAGCGGGGGCCGGGATGAGCAGTTCTTC. This translates into CASSQPSGGRDEQFF.

This chain uses TRBV11-2 with TRBJ2-4; D is possibly TRBD1 or TRBD2 (5 bases each). The CDR3 has 14 amino acids. V was cut by 1 base and J by 9 bases, with 13 bases left in between. Germline V gene lookup returns CDR1 SGHAT and CDR2 FQNNGV. CDR3 DNA: TGTGCCAGCAGCTTAGGGGTGACAGAGGGCATTCAGTACTTC. It translates to CASSLGVTEGIQYF.

This clone was detected once. This sequence joins TRBV6-1 and TRBJ2-7, with D possibly matching TRBD1 (6 bases). V was cut by 0 bases and J by 4 bases, with 16 bases left in between. The CDR3 has 16 residues. CDR1 and CDR2 (germline): MNHNS, SASEGT. The CDR3 protein is CASSEAPGAVWYEQYF. The CDR3, as DNA: TGTGCCAGCAGTGAAGCACCAGGGGCCGTCTGGTACGAGCAGTACTTC.

The chain links TRBV2 to TRBJ1-2; D ambiguous. The CDR3 runs to 13 residues. The ends were cut back, 3 bases at V and 4 bases at J, with 9 bases in the middle. The germline V gene has CDR1 SNHLY and CDR2 FYNNEI. CDR3 sequence reads: CASSDWEGYGYTF. CDR3 nucleotides: TGTGCCAGCAGTGATTGGGAAGGCTATGGCTACACCTTC.

There are a few counts of this clone. The gene calls are TRBV7-6 and TRBJ1-2; perhaps TRBD1 as D (5 bases). Trimming removed 2 bases at V and 14 bases at J, with 24 bases between. Germline CDR1 and CDR2: SGHVS and FNYEAQ. This CDR3 has 15 amino acids. The CDR3 nucleotides read TGTGCCAGCAGCTTAAGGGTGGGGGAAGGACCCGTATTAACCTTC. This encodes CASSLRVGEGPVLTF.